These 18 T cell receptor beta chains came from one sample sequenced in a study of blood T cell repertoires in COVID-19. TCRdb's copy holds only in-frame clones and misses some; the assay was immunoSEQ multiplex PCR. The sample contains about 160,000 clones, 65% to 85% of which appear only once. Sequencing input: PBMCs or T cells enriched from blood (not recorded which). These receptors came from a woman aged 45-60 years in a cohort exposed to, infected with or recovered from COVID-19 (not recorded which).

The gene calls are TRBV10-3 and TRBJ1-5, with a tentative D call TRBD1 (5 bases). The V end lost 11 bases, the J end lost 7 bases, and 18 bases lay between the germline ends. There are 13 residues in the CDR3. Germline lookup yields CDR1 ENHRY and CDR2 SYGVKD. Written as DNA, the CDR3 is TGTGCCGCAGGGCAGGCGGAATACCAGCCCCAGCATTTT. This gives the protein CAAGQAEYQPQHF.

The chain uses TRBV6-5 and TRBJ1-1, with a tentative D call TRBD1 (5 bases). This CDR3 comprises 14 residues. The V gene lost 6 bases and the J gene lost 6 bases, with 17 bases spanning the gap. From germline, CDR1 is MNHEY and CDR2 SVGAGI. The CDR3 region is CASRPDVGGPEAFF. CDR3 in DNA: TGTGCCAGCAGACCCGACGTCGGGGGACCTGAAGCTTTCTTT.

The chain couples TRBV5-1 to TRBJ1-4; 8 nucleotides match TRBD1. The CDR3 totals 15 residues. The germline CDR1 and CDR2 sequences are SGHRS and YFSETQ. The J segment lost 8 bases and the V segment lost 0 bases, leaving 6 bases of the junction unmatched. The CDR3 nucleotides are TGCGCCAGCAGCTTGGTGGGGCAGGGGGCAGAAAAACTGTTTTTT. The encoded protein is CASSLVGQGAEKLFF.

The V gene is TRBV2, the J gene TRBJ1-6; 9 positions agree with TRBD1. This CDR3 spans 15 amino acids. Germline V gives CDR1 SNHLY, CDR2 FYNNEI. The V segment lost 5 bases and the J segment 7 bases; nucleotides outside the gene matches: 6. CDR3 DNA sequence: TGTGCCAGCAGTTTAAGTACAGGGGGCAATTCACCCCTCCACTTT. Its protein product is CASSLSTGGNSPLHF.

CDR3 in amino acids: CASSLGPGANTGELFF. The CDR3, as DNA: TGTGCCAGCAGCTTAGGCCCGGGAGCGAACACCGGGGAGCTGTTTTTT. The V call is TRBV7-2, the J call TRBJ2-2; possibly TRBD2 for D (6 bases). Germline lookup yields CDR1 SGHTA and CDR2 FQGNSA. The CDR3 is 16 amino acids. Trimming took off 1 base at V and 0 bases at J, with 9 bases between the two ends.

V gene TRBV19 combines with J gene TRBJ1-6; 8 bases are shared with TRBD1. The germline V gene encodes CDR1 LNHDA and CDR2 SQIVND (reference sequence). V was pared by 6 bases and J by 8 bases, with 3 bases of the junction left unmatched. This CDR3 has 13 amino acids. CDR3 in amino acids: CASSDRGDSPLHF. Here the CDR3 DNA reads TGTGCCAGTAGCGACAGGGGTGATTCACCCCTCCACTTT.

The chain carries TRBV3-1 (or the pseudogene TRBV3-2) and TRBJ2-1, with 9 bases that match TRBD1. This CDR3 has 15 residues. V was clipped by 3 bases and J by 7 bases; unmatched bases: 7. Germline values: CDR1 LGHDT, CDR2 YNNKEL (reference sequence). In DNA, the CDR3 is TGTGCCAGCAGCCACTCGGACAGGGGTAGGAATGAGCAGTTCTTC. Amino acid sequence: CASSHSDRGRNEQFF.

This sequence joins TRBV6-5 and TRBJ1-1; a weak D match, TRBD1 (5 bases). Germline V lookup: CDR1 MNHEY, CDR2 SVGAGI. V lost 6 bases, J lost 1 base, and 12 bases lay in between. The CDR3 totals 14 residues. CDR3 in DNA: TGTGCCAGCAGGAAACAGGTCCCGAACACTGAAGCTTTCTTT. This gives the protein CASRKQVPNTEAFF.

The chain employs TRBV12-3 or TRBV12-4 and TRBJ2-7; D ambiguous. Trimming took off 8 bases at V and 1 base at J, with 12 bases between the two ends. This CDR3 comprises 13 residues. Written as DNA, the CDR3 is TGTGCCAGCGCAGTAACAGTTTCCTACGAGCAGTACTTC. Its translation: CASAVTVSYEQYF.

This clone appeared a single time. The V call is TRBV18, the J call TRBJ2-1, with 8 positions matching TRBD2. Germline CDR1 reads KGHSH; CDR2 reads LQKENI. The length of the CDR3 is 15 residues. J lost 4 bases, V lost 4 bases, and 6 bases had no gene match. CDR3 in amino acids: CASSQTGGGYNEQFF. CDR3 DNA: TGTGCCAGCTCACAAACCGGGGGGGGATACAATGAGCAGTTCTTC.

In this sample, this clone turned up once. This chain uses TRBV28 with TRBJ1-5; D is possibly TRBD1 (5 bases). In germline, CDR1 is MDHEN, CDR2 SYDVKM. There are 13 residues in the CDR3. Trimming left V 7 bases short and J 4 bases short, with 11 bases between. CDR3: CASISTGNQPQHF. Here the CDR3 DNA reads TGTGCCAGCATTTCTACAGGAAATCAGCCCCAGCATTTT.

V is TRBV9 and J is TRBJ1-3, with TRBD1 identical over 7 bases. The CDR3 extends over 17 amino acids. After removal of 2 bases from V and 0 bases from J, the junction contained 8 bases not matched to a gene. Germline CDR1 reads SGDLS; CDR2 reads YYNGEE. The CDR3 coding sequence is TGTGCCAGCAGCGTTAGGGACAGCTTCTCCTCTGGAAACACCATATATTTT. Translated: CASSVRDSFSSGNTIYF.

The J gene is TRBJ1-6, the V gene TRBV6-1; D unresolved. CDR1 is MNHNS, CDR2 SASEGT, per germline. V shed 2 bases and J shed 10 bases, with 12 bases lying between them. This CDR3 has 14 amino acids. Written as DNA, the CDR3 is TGTGCCAGCAGTGAAACCGAGGGAGACTCACCCCTCCACTTT. Protein sequence: CASSETEGDSPLHF.

This chain connects TRBV7-2 to TRBJ1-1, with 12 positions matching TRBD1. The CDR3 sequence is 15 residues long. J was trimmed by 5 bases and V by 5 bases; bases with no gene match: 6. The V gene's germline CDR1 is SGHTA and CDR2 FQGNSA. CDR3 bases: TGTGCCAGCAGCCCGGGGACAGGGGGCGCGACTGAAGCTTTCTTT. Translated, it gives CASSPGTGGATEAFF.

The chain joins TRBV28 to TRBJ1-5; D uncertain. V was cut by 4 bases and J by 3 bases, with 10 bases left in between. The CDR3 runs 14 residues. CDR1 MDHEN and CDR2 SYDVKM come from the germline V gene. The chain's CDR3 is CASSSPINNQPQHF. In nucleotides, the CDR3 is TGTGCCAGCAGTTCCCCCATCAACAATCAGCCCCAGCATTTT.

This clone was observed a handful of times. The rearrangement uses TRBV18 and TRBJ2-7, with D unresolved. The CDR3 extends over 14 amino acids. CDR1 and CDR2 from the germline V gene are KGHSH and LQKENI. The ends were cut back, 3 bases at V and 5 bases at J, with 14 bases in the middle. The CDR3 DNA reads as TGTGCCAGCTCACCCGAGTATGCCCTACACGAGCAGTACTTC. Protein product: CASSPEYALHEQYF.

As to this clone: Here the CDR3 omits its conserved ending phenylalanine or tryptophan, so a read error is the likely source. The DNA is left out, because the CDR3 cannot be placed on it with certainty; the CDR3 is given as TCRdb lists it. V and J are TRBV6-5 and TRBJ1-1. With termini counted, the CDR3 has 9 amino acids. Germline V gene sequence: CDR1 MNHEY, CDR2 SVGAGI. CDR3 region: CASSRGYGC.

This clone was recorded only once. This chain connects TRBV15 to TRBJ2-5; 9 bases are shared with TRBD2. V dropped 0 bases and J dropped 2; count of bases not matched to a gene: 1. This CDR3 contains 15 residues. Germline V CDR1 and CDR2: LNHNV, YYDKDF (reference sequence). For the CDR3, the DNA is TGTGCCACCAGCAGAGATCTAGCGGGGCAAGAGACCCAGTACTTC. It codes for CATSRDLAGQETQYF. Looking up the rest from reference TRBV15 and TRBJ2-5 gives the full variable domain: DAMVIQNPRYQVTQFGKPVTLSCSQTLNHNVMYWYQQKSSQAPKLLFHYYDKDFNNEADTPDNFQSRRPNTSFCFLDIRSPGLGDTAMYLCATSRDLAGQETQYFGPGTRLLVL.